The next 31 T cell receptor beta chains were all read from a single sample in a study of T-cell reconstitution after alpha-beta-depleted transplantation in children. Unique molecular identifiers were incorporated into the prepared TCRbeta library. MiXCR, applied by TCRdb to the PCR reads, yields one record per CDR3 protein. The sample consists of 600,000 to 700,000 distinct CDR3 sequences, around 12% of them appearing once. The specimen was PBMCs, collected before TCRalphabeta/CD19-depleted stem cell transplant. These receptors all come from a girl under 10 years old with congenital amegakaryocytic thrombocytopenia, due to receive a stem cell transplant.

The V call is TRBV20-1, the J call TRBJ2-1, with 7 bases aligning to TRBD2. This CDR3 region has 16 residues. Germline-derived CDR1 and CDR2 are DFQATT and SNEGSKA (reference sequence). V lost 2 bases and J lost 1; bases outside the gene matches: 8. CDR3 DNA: TGCAGTGCTAGACCCTCTGAGCGGGGTTCCTACAATGAGCAGTTCTTC. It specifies CSARPSERGSYNEQFF.

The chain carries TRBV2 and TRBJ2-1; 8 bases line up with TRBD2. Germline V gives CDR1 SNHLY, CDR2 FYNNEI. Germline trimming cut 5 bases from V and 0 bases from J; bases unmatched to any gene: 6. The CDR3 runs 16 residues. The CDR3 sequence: CASSIPGTSSYNEQFF. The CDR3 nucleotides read TGTGCCAGCAGTATACCCGGGACTAGCTCCTACAATGAGCAGTTCTTC.

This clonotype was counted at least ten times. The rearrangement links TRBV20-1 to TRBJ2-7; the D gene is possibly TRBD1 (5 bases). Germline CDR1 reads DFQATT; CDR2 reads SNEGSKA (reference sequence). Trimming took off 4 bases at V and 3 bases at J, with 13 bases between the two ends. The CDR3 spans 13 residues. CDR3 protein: CSATRRTNYEQYF. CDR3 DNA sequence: TGCAGTGCTACTAGAAGGACAAACTACGAGCAGTACTTC.

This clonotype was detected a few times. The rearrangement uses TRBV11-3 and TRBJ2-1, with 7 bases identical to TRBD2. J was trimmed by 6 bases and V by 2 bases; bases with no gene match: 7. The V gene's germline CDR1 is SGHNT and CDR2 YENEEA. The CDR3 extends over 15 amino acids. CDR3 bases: TGTGCCAGCAGCTTATCGGCGGGAGCGGCCAATGAGCAGTTCTTC. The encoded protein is CASSLSAGAANEQFF.

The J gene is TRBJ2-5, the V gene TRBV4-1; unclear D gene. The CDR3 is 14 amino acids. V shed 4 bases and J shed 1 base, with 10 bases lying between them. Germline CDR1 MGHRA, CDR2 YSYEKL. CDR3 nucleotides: TGCGCCAGCAGCCGGATCGGGCCCCAAGAGACCCAGTACTTC. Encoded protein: CASSRIGPQETQYF.

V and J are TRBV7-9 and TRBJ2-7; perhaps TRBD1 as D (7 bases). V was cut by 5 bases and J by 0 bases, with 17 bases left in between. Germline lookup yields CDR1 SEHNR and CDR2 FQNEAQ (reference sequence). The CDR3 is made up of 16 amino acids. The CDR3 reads CASSTQGGGSSYEQYF. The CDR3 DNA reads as TGTGCCAGCAGCACGCAGGGGGGCGGAAGCTCCTACGAGCAGTACTTC. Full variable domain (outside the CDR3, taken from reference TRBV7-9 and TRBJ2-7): DTGVSQNPRHKITKRGQNVTFRCDPISEHNRLYWYRQTLGQGPEFLTYFQNEAQLEKSRLLSDRFSAERPKGSFSTLEIQRTEQGDSAMYLCASSTQGGGSSYEQYFGPGTRLTVT.

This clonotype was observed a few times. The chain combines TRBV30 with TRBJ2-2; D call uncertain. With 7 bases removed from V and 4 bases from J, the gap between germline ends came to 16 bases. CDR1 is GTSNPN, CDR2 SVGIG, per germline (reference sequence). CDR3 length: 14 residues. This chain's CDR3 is CAYGNLGFTGELFF. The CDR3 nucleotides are TGTGCCTATGGCAATTTGGGGTTCACCGGGGAGCTGTTTTTT.

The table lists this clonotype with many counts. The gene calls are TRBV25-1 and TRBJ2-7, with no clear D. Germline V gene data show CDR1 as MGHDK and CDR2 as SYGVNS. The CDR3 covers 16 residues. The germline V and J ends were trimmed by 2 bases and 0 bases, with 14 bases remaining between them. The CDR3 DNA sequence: TGTGCCAGCAGTGAAACGATCGGCCTGAGCTCCTACGAGCAGTACTTC. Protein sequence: CASSETIGLSSYEQYF.

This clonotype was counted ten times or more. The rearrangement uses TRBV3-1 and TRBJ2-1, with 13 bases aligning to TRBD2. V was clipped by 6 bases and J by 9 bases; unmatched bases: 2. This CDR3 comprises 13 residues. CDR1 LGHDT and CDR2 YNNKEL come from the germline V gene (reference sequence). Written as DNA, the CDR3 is TGTGCCAGCAGTAGGACTAGCGGGAGTGAGCAGTTCTTC. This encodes CASSRTSGSEQFF.

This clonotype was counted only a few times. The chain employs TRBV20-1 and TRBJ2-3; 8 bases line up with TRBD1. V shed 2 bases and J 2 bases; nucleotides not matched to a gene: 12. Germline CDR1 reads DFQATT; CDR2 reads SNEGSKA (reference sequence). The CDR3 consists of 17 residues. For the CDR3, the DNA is TGCAGTGCTAGACCAGGGACAGGACGTCTAGACACAGATACGCAGTATTTT. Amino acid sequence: CSARPGTGRLDTDTQYF.

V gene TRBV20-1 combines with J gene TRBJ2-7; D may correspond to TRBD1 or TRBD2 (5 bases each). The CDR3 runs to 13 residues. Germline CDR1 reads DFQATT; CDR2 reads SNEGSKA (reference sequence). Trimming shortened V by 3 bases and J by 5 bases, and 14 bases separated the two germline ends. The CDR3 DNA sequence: TGCAGTGCTAGGGTCCCGGGACCCCACGAGCAGTACTTC. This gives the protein CSARVPGPHEQYF.

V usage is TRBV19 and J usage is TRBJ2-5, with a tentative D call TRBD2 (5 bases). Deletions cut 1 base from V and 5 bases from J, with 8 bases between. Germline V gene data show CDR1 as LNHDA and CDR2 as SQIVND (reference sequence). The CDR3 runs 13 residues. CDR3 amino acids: CASSIGGAETQYF. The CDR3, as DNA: TGTGCCAGTAGTATAGGGGGAGCGGAGACCCAGTACTTC. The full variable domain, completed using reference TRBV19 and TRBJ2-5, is DGGITQSPKYLFRKEGQNVTLSCEQNLNHDAMYWYRQDPGQGLRLIYYSQIVNDFQKGDIAEGYSVSREKKESFPLTVTSAQKNPTAFYLCASSIGGAETQYFGPGTRLLVL.

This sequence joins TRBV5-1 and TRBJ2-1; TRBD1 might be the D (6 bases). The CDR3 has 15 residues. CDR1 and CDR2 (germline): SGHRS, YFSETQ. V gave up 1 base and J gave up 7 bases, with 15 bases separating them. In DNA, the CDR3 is TGCGCCAGCAGCTTGTATGTGGGCAGGGGTAATGAGCAGTTCTTC. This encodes CASSLYVGRGNEQFF. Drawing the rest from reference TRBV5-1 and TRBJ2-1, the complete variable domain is KAGVTQTPRYLIKTRGQQVTLSCSPISGHRSVSWYQQTPGQGLQFLFEYFSETQRNKGNFPGRFSGRQFSNSRSEMNVSTLELGDSALYLCASSLYVGRGNEQFFGPGTRLTVL.

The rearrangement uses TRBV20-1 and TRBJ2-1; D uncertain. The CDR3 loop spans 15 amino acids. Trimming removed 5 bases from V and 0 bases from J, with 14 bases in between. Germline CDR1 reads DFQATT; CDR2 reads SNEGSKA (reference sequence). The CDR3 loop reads CSARSPESSYNEQFF. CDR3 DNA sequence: TGCAGTGCTCGCTCTCCCGAGAGCTCCTACAATGAGCAGTTCTTC.

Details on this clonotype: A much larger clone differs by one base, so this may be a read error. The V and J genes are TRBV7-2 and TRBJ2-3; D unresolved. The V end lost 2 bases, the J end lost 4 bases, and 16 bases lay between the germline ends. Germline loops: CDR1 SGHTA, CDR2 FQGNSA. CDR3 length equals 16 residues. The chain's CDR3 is CASSLLGDSPPDTQYF. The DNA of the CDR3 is TGTGCCAGCAGCTTATTGGGCGACTCCCCCCCAGATACGCAGTATTTT.

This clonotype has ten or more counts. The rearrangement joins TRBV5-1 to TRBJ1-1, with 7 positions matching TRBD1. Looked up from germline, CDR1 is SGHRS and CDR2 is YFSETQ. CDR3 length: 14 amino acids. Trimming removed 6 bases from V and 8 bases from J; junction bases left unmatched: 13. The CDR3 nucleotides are TGCGCCAGCAACTACGACAGGGTTAAAGGGGAAGCTTTCTTT. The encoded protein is CASNYDRVKGEAFF.

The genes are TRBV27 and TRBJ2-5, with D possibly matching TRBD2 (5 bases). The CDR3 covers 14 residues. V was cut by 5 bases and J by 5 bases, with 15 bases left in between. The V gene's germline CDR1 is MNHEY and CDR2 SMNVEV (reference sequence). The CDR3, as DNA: TGTGCCAGCAGTCACTGGACCCCGGGGGAGACCCAGTACTTC. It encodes CASSHWTPGETQYF.

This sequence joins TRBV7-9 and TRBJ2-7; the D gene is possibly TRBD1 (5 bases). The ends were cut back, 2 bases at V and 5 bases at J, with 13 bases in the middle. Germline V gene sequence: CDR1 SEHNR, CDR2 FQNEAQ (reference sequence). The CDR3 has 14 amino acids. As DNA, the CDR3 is TGTGCCAGCAGCTTATCCAGGGTTGTGGACGAGCAGTACTTC. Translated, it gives CASSLSRVVDEQYF.

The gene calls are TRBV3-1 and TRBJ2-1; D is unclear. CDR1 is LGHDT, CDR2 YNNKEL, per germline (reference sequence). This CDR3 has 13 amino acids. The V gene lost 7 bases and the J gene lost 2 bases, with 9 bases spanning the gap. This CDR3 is CASTGLTYNEQFF. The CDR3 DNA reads TGTGCCAGCACCGGTCTCACCTACAATGAGCAGTTCTTC.

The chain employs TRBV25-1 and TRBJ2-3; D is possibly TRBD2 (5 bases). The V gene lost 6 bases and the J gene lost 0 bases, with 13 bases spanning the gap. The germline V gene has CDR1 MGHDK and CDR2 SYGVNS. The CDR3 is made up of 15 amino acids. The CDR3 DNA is TGTGCCAGCAGGATGGGAGATTCTAGCACAGATACGCAGTATTTT. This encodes CASRMGDSSTDTQYF.

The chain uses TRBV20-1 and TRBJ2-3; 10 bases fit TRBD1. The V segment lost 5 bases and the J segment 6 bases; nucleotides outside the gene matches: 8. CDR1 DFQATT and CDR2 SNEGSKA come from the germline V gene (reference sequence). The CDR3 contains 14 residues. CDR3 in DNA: TGCAGTGCTGATACCGGGACAGGGGTTGATACGCAGTATTTT. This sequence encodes CSADTGTGVDTQYF.

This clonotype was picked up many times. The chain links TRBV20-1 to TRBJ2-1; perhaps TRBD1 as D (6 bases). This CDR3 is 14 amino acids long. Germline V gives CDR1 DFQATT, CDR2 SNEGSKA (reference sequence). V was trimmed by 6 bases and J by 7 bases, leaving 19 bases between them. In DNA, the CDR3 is TGCAGTGCAACCCAGGGGAGAGGGATGAATGAGCAGTTCTTC. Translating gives CSATQGRGMNEQFF.

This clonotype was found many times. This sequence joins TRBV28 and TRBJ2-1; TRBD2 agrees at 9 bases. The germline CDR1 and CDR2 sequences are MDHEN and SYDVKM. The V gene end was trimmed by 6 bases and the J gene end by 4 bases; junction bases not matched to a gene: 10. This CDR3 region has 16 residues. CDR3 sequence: CASRGYSGRRYNEQFF. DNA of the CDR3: TGTGCCAGCAGGGGCTATAGCGGGAGAAGGTACAATGAGCAGTTCTTC.

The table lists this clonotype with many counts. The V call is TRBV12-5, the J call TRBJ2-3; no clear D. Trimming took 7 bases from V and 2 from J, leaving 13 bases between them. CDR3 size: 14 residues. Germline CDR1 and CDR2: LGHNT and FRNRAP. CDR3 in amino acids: CASEAAADTDTQYF. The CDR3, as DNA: TGTGCTAGTGAGGCGGCTGCGGACACAGATACGCAGTATTTT.

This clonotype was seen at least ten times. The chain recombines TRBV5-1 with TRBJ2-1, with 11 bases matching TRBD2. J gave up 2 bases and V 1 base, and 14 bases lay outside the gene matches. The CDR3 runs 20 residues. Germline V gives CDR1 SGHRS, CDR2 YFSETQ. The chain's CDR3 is CASSLTSTSGIYYTYNEQFF. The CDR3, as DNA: TGCGCCAGCAGCTTGACCTCGACTAGCGGGATCTACTACACCTACAATGAGCAGTTCTTC.

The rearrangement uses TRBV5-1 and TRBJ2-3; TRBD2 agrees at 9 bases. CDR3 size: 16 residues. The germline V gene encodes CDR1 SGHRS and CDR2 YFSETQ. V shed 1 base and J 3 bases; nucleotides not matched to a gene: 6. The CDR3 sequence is CASSLLAGGGTDTQYF. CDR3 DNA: TGCGCCAGCAGCTTGCTGGCGGGAGGGGGGACAGATACGCAGTATTTT.

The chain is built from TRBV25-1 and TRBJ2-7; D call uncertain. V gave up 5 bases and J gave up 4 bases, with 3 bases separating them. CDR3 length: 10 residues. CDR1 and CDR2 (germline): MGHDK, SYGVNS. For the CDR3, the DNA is TGTGCCAGCAGTAATTACGAGCAGTACTTC. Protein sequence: CASSNYEQYF.

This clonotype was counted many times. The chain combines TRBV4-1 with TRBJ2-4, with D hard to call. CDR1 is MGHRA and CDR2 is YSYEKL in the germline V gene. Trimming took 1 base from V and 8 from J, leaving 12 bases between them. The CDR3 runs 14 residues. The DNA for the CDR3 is TGCGCCAGCAGCCAAGTCGCTGGTATTGACATTCAGTACTTC. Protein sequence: CASSQVAGIDIQYF.

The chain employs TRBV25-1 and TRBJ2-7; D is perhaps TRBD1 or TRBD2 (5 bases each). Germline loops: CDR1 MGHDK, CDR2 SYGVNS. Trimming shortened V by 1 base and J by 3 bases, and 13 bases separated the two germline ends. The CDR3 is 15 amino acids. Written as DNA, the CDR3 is TGTGCCAGCAGTGAATGGGACCTAGGGGTCTACGAGCAGTACTTC. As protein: CASSEWDLGVYEQYF.

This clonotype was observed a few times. Written as DNA, the CDR3 is TGTGCCATCAGTGCGTACGGAGCGGGAGGACGATACGAGCAGTACTTC. Its translation: CAISAYGAGGRYEQYF. The rearrangement joins TRBV10-3 to TRBJ2-7; 9 bases fit TRBD2. In germline, CDR1 is ENHRY, CDR2 SYGVKD. After removal of 4 bases from V and 4 bases from J, the junction contained 11 bases not matched to a gene. The CDR3 is 16 residues long.

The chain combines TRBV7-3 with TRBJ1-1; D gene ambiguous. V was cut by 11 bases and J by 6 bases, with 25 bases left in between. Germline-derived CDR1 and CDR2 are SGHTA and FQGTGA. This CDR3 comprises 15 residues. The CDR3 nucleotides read TGTGCCGCGGGCGGTATGGGTCCGGGTGTCCCTGAAGCTTTCTTT. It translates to CAAGGMGPGVPEAFF.